This TCR beta chain was profiled in a study of T cells in Graves' hyperthyroidism and ophthalmopathy. TCR beta CDR3 region amplification was performed from RNA transcripts. A first-round RT-PCR of the TCR CDR3 used the HTBI primer set. TCRdb re-called the multiplex PCR reads with MiXCR, one entry per CDR3 protein. The repertoire includes 250,000 to 300,000 distinct CDR3 sequences, roughly 19% of them detected once, and about two fifths sits in the top ten. Ophthalmopathy cases scored 3 or more on the Clinical Activity Score and 4 or more on NOSPECS grade, with duration below 3 months. Out of roughly 10 ml of fresh peripheral blood came the PBMCs. Only a few counts were recorded for this clonotype. Germline assignment: CDR1 SGHNT and CDR2 YYREEE (reference sequence). The CDR3 covers 16 residues. With 1 base clipped from V and 2 bases from J, the junction kept 5 bases outside the gene matches.

Material: blood. The TCR sequence derives from a man in his fifties or sixties with Graves' ophthalmopathy. The rearrangement joins TRBV5-4 to TRBJ2-2; 7 bases match TRBD2. In DNA form, the CDR3 reads TGTGCCAGCAGCTTGTTATGGGGGGGAAACACCGGGGAGCTGTTTTTT. It is translated as CASSLLWGGNTGELFF.